This TCR beta chain originates from a study of blood T cell repertoires in COVID-19 (dated by TCRdb to about 2020). About the study as a whole: Samples from collaborators originated in the United States, Italy and Spain and spanned both the acute and convalescent phases of COVID-19. The material from the prospective study consisted of cDNA or gDNA derived from T cells, B-cell-depleted T cells, or PBMCs. Nearly every sample came with metadata listing a de-identified subject ID, COVID-19 status, age in years and sex. The repertoires were released in a freely available public database meant as a resource for research on the immune response to SARS-CoV-2. Where HLA class I and class II types were available, the types were taken from metadata supplied by the sample provider, not from assay-based typing. Samples were obtained from the ongoing ImmuneRACE study (first 160 participants) and from 1,200 or so subjects provided by 6 global collaborators. The dataset comprised deeply sampled blood TCRbeta repertoires from subjects exposed to, actively infected with, or recovered from COVID-19.

Whole blood was collected in K2EDTA tubes by collaborating institutions according to the institutions' own protocols. For TCRbeta analysis, collaborator samples were shipped as frozen whole blood, as isolated PBMCs, or as DNA extracted from either sample type. The CDR3 goes from the cysteine to the phenylalanine over 15 residues. Only the CDR3 part of the read is kept: 45 bases, read in frame from the first base. The V end loses 1 base and the J end loses 1 base, and a stretch of 8 bases separates them. From the germline V gene, CDR1 is MGHRA and CDR2 is YSYEKL. In regard to this clone: It lacks a known antigen. Base qualities are missing; no much larger clone stands one base away.

TCRbeta CDR3 regions were amplified from genomic DNA using the immunoSEQ Assay, a bias-controlled multiplex PCR. In the source study's methods: The number of nucleated cells in each sample was estimated from the amplification of reference gene primers within the assay. To quantify the absolute abundance of each unique TCRbeta CDR3 rearrangement, sequence reads were collapsed and filtered. For each sample, productive Simpson clonality was calculated by taking the square root of Simpson's diversity index across productive rearrangements. The clones in this table, taken by TCRdb from immuneACCESS, are in-frame only. Not every clone is retained; where verified, under half of the shortfall comes from an unresolved V gene, and the cause of the rest is unknown. The V and J calls and clone size were taken over from that table, and D and trimming were inferred from the DNA. This sample gives fewer than 80,000 clones in total; around 89% of them show up just once. Approximately 20% of the sample is taken by the ten largest.

The paper's findings and limits, for the study overall: The amount of clinical and demographic metadata varied by source and participant and was provided uncurated.

The TCR was taken from a human donor in a cohort sampled during active COVID-19. The material sequenced was peripheral blood. The V and J segments used are TRBV4-1 and TRBJ2-1, and possibly TRBD2, on 6 matching bases. The CDR3 protein is CASSQVRESYNEQFF. The nucleotides read TGCGCCAGCAGCCAAGTGCGGGAATCCTACAATGAGCAGTTCTTC.